This TCR beta chain was found in a study of blood T cell repertoires in COVID-19. Turning to the study itself: Spain, Italy and the United States supplied samples that represented acute and convalescent COVID-19.

V gave up 3 bases and J gave up 7 bases; unmatched junction bases: 8. CDR1 MGHDK and CDR2 SYGVNS come from the germline V gene. The CDR3 is 14 amino acids. The method was immunoSEQ multiplex PCR; TCRdb's version includes in-frame clones alone and lacks a portion of them. This sample has about 170,000 clones, with around 91% found just once. The genes are TRBV25-1 and TRBJ1-1, with 7 positions matching TRBD1. The TCR originated in a woman younger than 30 who had recovered from COVID-19. The sequencing input was PBMCs or T cells enriched from blood (not recorded which). The CDR3 DNA sequence: TGTGCCAGCAGTGATTACACCCGGGACAGTGAAGCTTTCTTT. Translation: CASSDYTRDSEAFF.